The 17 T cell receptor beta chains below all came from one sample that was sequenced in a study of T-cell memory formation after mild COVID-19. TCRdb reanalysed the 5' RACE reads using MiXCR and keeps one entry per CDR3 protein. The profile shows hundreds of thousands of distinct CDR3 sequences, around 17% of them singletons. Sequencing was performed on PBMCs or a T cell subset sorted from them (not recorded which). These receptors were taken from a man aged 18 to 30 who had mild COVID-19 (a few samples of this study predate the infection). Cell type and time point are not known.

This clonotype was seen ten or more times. The CDR3 nucleotides are TGCGCCAGCAGGTACAGGACAGCGAACACCGGGGAGCTGTTTTTT. Protein: CASRYRTANTGELFF. V and J are TRBV5-1 and TRBJ2-2; D might be TRBD1 (6 bases). The V and J ends lost 5 bases and 0 bases respectively, with 11 bases between them. The V gene's germline CDR1 is SGHRS and CDR2 YFSETQ. CDR3 size: 15 residues.

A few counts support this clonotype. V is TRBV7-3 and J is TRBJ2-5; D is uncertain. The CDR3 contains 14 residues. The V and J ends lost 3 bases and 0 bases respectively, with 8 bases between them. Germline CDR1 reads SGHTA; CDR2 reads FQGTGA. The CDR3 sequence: CASSLGSYQETQYF. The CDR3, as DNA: TGTGCCAGCAGCTTGGGATCGTACCAAGAGACCCAGTACTTC. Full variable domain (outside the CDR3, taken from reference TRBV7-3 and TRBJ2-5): GAGVSQTPSNKVTEKGKYVELRCDPISGHTALYWYRQSLGQGPEFLIYFQGTGAADDSGLPNDRFFAVRPEGSVSTLKIQRTERGDSAVYLCASSLGSYQETQYFGPGTRLLVL.

For the CDR3, the DNA is TGTGCCAGCAGCTTTGGTGGTAATTCACCCCTCCACTTT. Amino acids: CASSFGGNSPLHF. The V and J genes are TRBV7-8 and TRBJ1-6, with no clear D. The CDR3 has 13 residues. Trimming cost V 3 bases and J 6 bases, with 6 bases left between them. CDR1 is SGHVS and CDR2 is FQNEAQ in the germline V gene.

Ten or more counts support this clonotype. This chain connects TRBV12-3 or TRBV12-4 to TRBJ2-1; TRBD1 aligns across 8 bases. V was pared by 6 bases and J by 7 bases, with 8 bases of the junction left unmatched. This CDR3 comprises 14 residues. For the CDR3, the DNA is TGTGCCAGCAGGACAGACAGGGGATGGAATGAGCAGTTCTTC. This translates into CASRTDRGWNEQFF.

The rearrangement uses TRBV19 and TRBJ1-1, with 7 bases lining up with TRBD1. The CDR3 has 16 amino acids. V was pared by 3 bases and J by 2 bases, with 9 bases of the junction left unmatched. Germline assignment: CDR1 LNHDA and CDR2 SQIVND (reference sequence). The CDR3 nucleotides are TGTGCCAGTAGTATCGGATTGAGGGGGCATAACACTGAAGCTTTCTTT. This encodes CASSIGLRGHNTEAFF. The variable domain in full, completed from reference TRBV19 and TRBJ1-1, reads DGGITQSPKYLFRKEGQNVTLSCEQNLNHDAMYWYRQDPGQGLRLIYYSQIVNDFQKGDIAEGYSVSREKKESFPLTVTSAQKNPTAFYLCASSIGLRGHNTEAFFGQGTRLTVV.

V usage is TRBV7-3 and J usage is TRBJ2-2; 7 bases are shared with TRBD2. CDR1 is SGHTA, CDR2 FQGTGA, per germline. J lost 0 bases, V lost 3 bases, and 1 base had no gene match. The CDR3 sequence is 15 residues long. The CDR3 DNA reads TGTGCCAGCAGCTTCGGGGGGACGAACACCGGGGAGCTGTTTTTT. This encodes CASSFGGTNTGELFF.

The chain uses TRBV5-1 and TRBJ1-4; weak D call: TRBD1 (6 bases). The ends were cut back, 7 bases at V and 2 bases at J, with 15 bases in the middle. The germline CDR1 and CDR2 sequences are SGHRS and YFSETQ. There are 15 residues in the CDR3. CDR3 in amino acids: CASRLGATTNEKLFF. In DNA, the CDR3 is TGCGCCAGCCGACTGGGGGCCACGACTAATGAAAAACTGTTTTTT.

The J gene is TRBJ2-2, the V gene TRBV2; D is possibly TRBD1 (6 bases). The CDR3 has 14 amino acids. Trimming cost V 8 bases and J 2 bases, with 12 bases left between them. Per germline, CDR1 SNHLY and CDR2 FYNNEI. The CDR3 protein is CASGDRRNTGELFF. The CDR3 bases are TGTGCCAGCGGAGACAGGAGAAACACCGGGGAGCTGTTTTTT.

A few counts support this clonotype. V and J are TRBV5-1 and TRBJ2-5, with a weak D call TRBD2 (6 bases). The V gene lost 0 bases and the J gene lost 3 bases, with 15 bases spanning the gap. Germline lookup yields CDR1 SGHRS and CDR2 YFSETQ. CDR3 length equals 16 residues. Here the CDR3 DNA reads TGCGCCAGCAGCTTGGGGACGGGACTCGGAAAAGAGACCCAGTACTTC. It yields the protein CASSLGTGLGKETQYF. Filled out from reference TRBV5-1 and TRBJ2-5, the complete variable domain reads KAGVTQTPRYLIKTRGQQVTLSCSPISGHRSVSWYQQTPGQGLQFLFEYFSETQRNKGNFPGRFSGRQFSNSRSEMNVSTLELGDSALYLCASSLGTGLGKETQYFGPGTRLLVL.

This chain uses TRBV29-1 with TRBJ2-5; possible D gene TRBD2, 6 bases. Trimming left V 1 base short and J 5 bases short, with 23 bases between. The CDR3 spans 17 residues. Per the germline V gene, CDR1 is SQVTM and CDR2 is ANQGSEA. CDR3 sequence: CSVEGRGAGNYAETQYF. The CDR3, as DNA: TGCAGCGTTGAAGGAAGGGGCGCGGGGAACTACGCGGAGACCCAGTACTTC.

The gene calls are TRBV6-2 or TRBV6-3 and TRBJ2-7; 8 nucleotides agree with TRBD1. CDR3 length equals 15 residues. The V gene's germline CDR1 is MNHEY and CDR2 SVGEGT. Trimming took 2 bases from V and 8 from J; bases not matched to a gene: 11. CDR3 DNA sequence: TGTGCCAGCAGTTACCCGGACAGGGATGAGGTCAAGCAGTACTTC. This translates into CASSYPDRDEVKQYF.

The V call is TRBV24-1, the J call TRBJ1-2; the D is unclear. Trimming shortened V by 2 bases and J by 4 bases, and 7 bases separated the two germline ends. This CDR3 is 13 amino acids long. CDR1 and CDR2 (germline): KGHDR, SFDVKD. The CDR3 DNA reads TGTGCCACCAGTGATTCGGGTGGCTATGGCTACACCTTC. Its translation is CATSDSGGYGYTF.

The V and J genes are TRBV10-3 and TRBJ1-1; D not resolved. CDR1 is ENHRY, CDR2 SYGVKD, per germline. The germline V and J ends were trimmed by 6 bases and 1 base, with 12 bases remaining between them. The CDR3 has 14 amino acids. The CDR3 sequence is CAIRDPTENTEAFF. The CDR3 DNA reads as TGTGCCATCAGGGACCCGACGGAGAACACTGAAGCTTTCTTT.

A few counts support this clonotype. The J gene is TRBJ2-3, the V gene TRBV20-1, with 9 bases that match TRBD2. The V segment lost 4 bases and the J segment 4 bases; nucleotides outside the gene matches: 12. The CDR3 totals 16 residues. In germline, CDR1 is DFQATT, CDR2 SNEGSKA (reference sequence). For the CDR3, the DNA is TGCAGTGCTATCCTAGCGGGAACCGCAGGGGCAGATACGCAGTATTTT. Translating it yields CSAILAGTAGADTQYF.

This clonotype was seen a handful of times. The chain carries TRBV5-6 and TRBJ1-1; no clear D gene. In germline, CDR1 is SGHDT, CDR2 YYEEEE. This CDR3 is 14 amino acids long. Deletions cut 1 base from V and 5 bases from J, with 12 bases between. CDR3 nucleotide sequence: TGTGCCAGCAGCTTGTATACGCCGAGGACTGAAGCTTTCTTT. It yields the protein CASSLYTPRTEAFF.

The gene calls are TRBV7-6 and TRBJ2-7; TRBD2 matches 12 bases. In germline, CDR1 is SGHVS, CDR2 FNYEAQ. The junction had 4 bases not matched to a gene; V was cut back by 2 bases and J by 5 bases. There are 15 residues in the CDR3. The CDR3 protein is CASSLSASGGDEQYV. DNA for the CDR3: TGTGCCAGCAGCTTATCGGCTAGCGGGGGGGACGAGCAGTACGTC.

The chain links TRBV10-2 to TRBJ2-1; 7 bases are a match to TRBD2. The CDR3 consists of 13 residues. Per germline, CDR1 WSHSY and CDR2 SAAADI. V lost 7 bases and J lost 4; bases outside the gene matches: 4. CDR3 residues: CASIGTIYNEQFF. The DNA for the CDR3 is TGCGCCAGCATCGGGACTATTTACAATGAGCAGTTCTTC.